The next 17 T cell receptor beta chains were all read from a single sample in a study of blood T cells in healthy people across ages. Then a second PCR, running roughly 7 to 11 cycles, was carried out with a sample-barcoded 5' primer and a J-beta primer mix. Each CDR3 protein gets one entry after TCRdb re-called the 5' RACE reads with MiXCR. The sample lists some 1.5 million distinct CDR3 sequences; roughly 27% were seen once. The source material was blood. The receptor source for this set is a woman aged 30 to 39 in good health.

The rearrangement links TRBV12-3 or TRBV12-4 to TRBJ1-2; 7 nucleotides line up with TRBD1. This CDR3 is built from 14 residues. The V gene end was trimmed by 3 bases and the J gene end by 5 bases; junction bases not matched to a gene: 6. This chain's CDR3 is CASSFSGQQYGYTF. CDR3 coding DNA: TGTGCCAGCAGTTTCTCGGGACAGCAATATGGCTACACCTTC.

This clonotype was observed a handful of times. The V call is TRBV6-1, the J call TRBJ2-3; D is uncertain. This CDR3 has 15 amino acids. The germline V gene encodes CDR1 MNHNS and CDR2 SASEGT. The V gene lost 2 bases and the J gene lost 0 bases, with 9 bases spanning the gap. CDR3 loop: CASSEQPTSTDTQYF. For the CDR3, the DNA is TGTGCCAGCAGTGAACAGCCAACTAGCACAGATACGCAGTATTTT.

The V gene is TRBV5-5, the J gene TRBJ1-1; no definite D call. CDR1 is SGHKS and CDR2 is YYEKEE in the germline V gene (reference sequence). The V end lost 6 bases, the J end lost 1 base, and 13 bases lay between the germline ends. The CDR3 totals 14 residues. CDR3 region: CASTLMGRNTEAFF. The CDR3 DNA reads as TGTGCCAGCACCCTTATGGGTAGGAACACTGAAGCTTTCTTT. Filled out from reference TRBV5-5 and TRBJ1-1, the complete variable domain reads DAGVTQSPTHLIKTRGQQVTLRCSPISGHKSVSWYQQVLGQGPQFIFQYYEKEERGRGNFPDRFSARQFPNYSSELNVNALLLGDSALYLCASTLMGRNTEAFFGQGTRLTVV.

In this sample, this clonotype turned up a few times. CDR3 in DNA: TGTGCCAGCAGCCGCACGGGGTCCCAGTACTTC. This encodes CASSRTGSQYF. The rearrangement joins TRBV6-2 or TRBV6-3 to TRBJ2-4; possibly TRBD2 for D (5 bases). The CDR3 runs to 11 residues. Deletions cut 6 bases from V and 13 bases from J, with 13 bases between. Germline V gene sequence: CDR1 MNHEY, CDR2 SVGEGT.

This chain links TRBV29-1 with TRBJ2-7; the match to TRBD1 covers 9 bases. The CDR3 contains 14 residues. Germline CDR1 and CDR2: SQVTM and ANQGSEA. With 4 bases clipped from V and 3 bases from J, the junction kept 7 bases outside the gene matches. CDR3 nucleotide sequence: TGCAGCGTTGCGACGGGACAGGGATGCTACGAGCAGTACTTC. Translated: CSVATGQGCYEQYF.

The chain is built from TRBV12-5 and TRBJ1-5, with 7 nucleotides matching TRBD1. Trimming took 1 base from V and 3 from J; bases not matched to a gene: 3. The CDR3 is made up of 15 amino acids. From germline, CDR1 is LGHNT and CDR2 FRNRAP. CDR3 nucleotide sequence: TGTGCTAGTGGTTTGGAACAGGGGATCAATCAGCCCCAGCATTTT. Translated, it gives CASGLEQGINQPQHF.

As for this clonotype: One base away lies a much larger clone, so this may be a sequencing read error. This sequence joins TRBV13 and TRBJ2-7; 8 positions match TRBD2. This CDR3 has 15 amino acids. The germline gives CDR1 PRHDT, CDR2 FYEKMQ (reference sequence). The CDR3, as DNA: TGTGCCAGCAGCTTAAGCGGGGGAGTTAAGGAGACCCAGAACTTC. This codes for CASSLSGGVKETQNF.

The chain couples TRBV3-1 to TRBJ2-7; tentatively, D is TRBD1 or TRBD2 (6 bases each). Trimming cost V 4 bases and J 0 bases, with 22 bases left between them. Germline CDR1 LGHDT, CDR2 YNNKEL (reference sequence). This CDR3 contains 18 residues. In DNA, the CDR3 is TGTGCCAGCAGCCCCCGCAGGGACGGGGGCCTCGTCTCCTACGAGCAGTACTTC. Its translation is CASSPRRDGGLVSYEQYF.

This clonotype was counted a few times. One end of the junction fails to match germline, which may point to a read error. The rearrangement joins TRBV6-2 or TRBV6-3 to TRBJ2-1; a weak D match, TRBD2 (6 bases). The CDR3 sequence is 13 residues long. CDR1 and CDR2 (germline): MNHEY, SVGEGT. CDR3 region: CARSRPGGGEQFF. In DNA form, the CDR3 reads TGTGCCCGCAGTAGACCCGGGGGAGGTGAGCAGTTCTTC.

This clonotype was counted ten times or more. The gene calls are TRBV7-2 and TRBJ2-1; TRBD2 aligns across 10 bases. Trimming cost V 1 base and J 6 bases; bases outside gene matches: 9. Germline CDR1 and CDR2: SGHTA and FQGNSA. This CDR3 is built from 17 residues. CDR3 sequence: CASSLGLAGVERNEQFF. CDR3 bases: TGTGCCAGCAGCTTAGGGCTAGCGGGAGTAGAACGCAATGAGCAGTTCTTC. Together with reference TRBV7-2 and TRBJ2-1, the CDR3 gives the full variable domain: GAGVSQSPSNKVTEKGKDVELRCDPISGHTALYWYRQSLGQGLEFLIYFQGNSAPDKSGLPSDRFSAERTGGSVSTLTIQRTQQEDSAVYLCASSLGLAGVERNEQFFGPGTRLTVL.

The rearrangement uses TRBV20-1 and TRBJ2-7; 8 nucleotides agree with TRBD2. This CDR3 has 13 amino acids. J lost 5 bases, V lost 5 bases, and 8 bases had no gene match. Looked up from germline, CDR1 is DFQATT and CDR2 is SNEGSKA (reference sequence). The CDR3 DNA is TGCAGTGCTCGAGTCGGGGGGGAGAACGAGCAGTACTTC. The encoded protein is CSARVGGENEQYF.

Only a few counts were recorded for this clonotype. J is TRBJ2-5 and V is TRBV5-1, with no clear D. Trimming took off 0 bases at V and 5 bases at J, with 11 bases between the two ends. Germline lookup yields CDR1 SGHRS and CDR2 YFSETQ. This CDR3 contains 14 residues. The CDR3 loop is CASSLAARVETQYF. CDR3 sequence (DNA): TGCGCCAGCAGCTTGGCGGCAAGGGTGGAGACCCAGTACTTC.

This clonotype was observed at least ten times. The chain joins TRBV4-2 to TRBJ2-5; the D gene is possibly TRBD1 (6 bases). CDR3 length: 15 amino acids. Between the trimmed V and J ends, which lost 5 bases and 0 bases, there was a span of 13 bases. Germline V lookup: CDR1 LGHNA, CDR2 YNFKEQ. The CDR3 is CASSETGTYQETQYF. The DNA of the CDR3 is TGTGCCAGCAGCGAGACCGGGACATACCAAGAGACCCAGTACTTC.

The sample holds a few counts of this clonotype. The V gene is TRBV20-1, the J gene TRBJ1-2; 9 bases are shared with TRBD1. With 6 bases clipped from V and 8 bases from J, the junction kept 13 bases outside the gene matches. Germline CDR1 DFQATT, CDR2 SNEGSKA (reference sequence). The CDR3 is 14 residues long. This chain's CDR3 is CSATELRQGEGYTF. CDR3 DNA: TGCAGTGCCACCGAGCTCAGACAGGGGGAGGGCTACACCTTC.

This clonotype was seen only a few times. This rearrangement joins TRBV18 to TRBJ2-1; D gene unclear. The CDR3 covers 14 residues. Germline-derived CDR1 and CDR2 are KGHSH and LQKENI. V dropped 4 bases and J dropped 9 bases, with 16 bases sitting between them. DNA of the CDR3: TGTGCCAGCTCACGGACCGCCCAGGCGACTGAGCAGTTCTTC. Residues: CASSRTAQATEQFF.

V gene TRBV19 combines with J gene TRBJ1-5; 7 bases are shared with TRBD1. Germline lookup yields CDR1 LNHDA and CDR2 SQIVND (reference sequence). The CDR3 spans 16 residues. J was trimmed by 0 bases and V by 5 bases; bases with no gene match: 7. The CDR3 region has the DNA TGTGCCAGTAGTCCACAGGGGACCTATAGCAATCAGCCCCAGCATTTT. It codes for CASSPQGTYSNQPQHF.

As to this clonotype: The junction differs from germline at one of its ends, possibly a read error. This rearrangement joins TRBV20-1 to TRBJ1-5, with D tentatively TRBD1 (6 bases). CDR1 is DFQATT and CDR2 is SNEGSKA in the germline V gene (reference sequence). The CDR3 is 14 amino acids. CDR3 nucleotide sequence: TGCAGTGCCTCACAGGGAGGAGGGAATCAGCCCCGGCATTTT. Protein: CSASQGGGNQPRHF.